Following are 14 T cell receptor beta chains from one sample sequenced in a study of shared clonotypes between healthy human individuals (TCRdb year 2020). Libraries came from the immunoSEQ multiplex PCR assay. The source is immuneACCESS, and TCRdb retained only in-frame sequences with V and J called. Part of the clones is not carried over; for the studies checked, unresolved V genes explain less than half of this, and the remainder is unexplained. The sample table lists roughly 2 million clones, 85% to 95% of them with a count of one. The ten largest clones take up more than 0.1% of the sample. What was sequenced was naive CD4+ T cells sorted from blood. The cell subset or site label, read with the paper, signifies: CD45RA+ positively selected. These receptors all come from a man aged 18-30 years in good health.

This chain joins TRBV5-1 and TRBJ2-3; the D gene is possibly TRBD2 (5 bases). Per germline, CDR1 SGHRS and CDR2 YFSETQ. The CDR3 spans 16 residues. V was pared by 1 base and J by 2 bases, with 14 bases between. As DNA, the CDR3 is TGCGCCAGCAGCTTGCATAGCGACCGGGACACAGATACGCAGTATTTT. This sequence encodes CASSLHSDRDTDTQYF.

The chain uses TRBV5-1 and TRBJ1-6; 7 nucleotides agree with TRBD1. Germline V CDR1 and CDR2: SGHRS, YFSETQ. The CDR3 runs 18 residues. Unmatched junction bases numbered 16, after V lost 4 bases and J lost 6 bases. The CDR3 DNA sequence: TGCGCCAGCAGCCTCCGGCCGACAGGGATCGGGATTAATTCACCCCTCCACTTT. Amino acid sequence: CASSLRPTGIGINSPLHF.

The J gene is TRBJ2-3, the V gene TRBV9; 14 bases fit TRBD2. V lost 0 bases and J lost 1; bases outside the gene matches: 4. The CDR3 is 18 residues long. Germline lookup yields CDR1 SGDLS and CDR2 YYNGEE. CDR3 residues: CASSVGTSGGWGTDTQYF. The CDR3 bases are TGTGCCAGCAGCGTAGGGACTAGCGGGGGGTGGGGCACAGATACGCAGTATTTT. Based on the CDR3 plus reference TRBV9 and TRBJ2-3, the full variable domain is DSGVTQTPKHLITATGQRVTLRCSPRSGDLSVYWYQQSLDQGLQFLIQYYNGEERAKGNILERFSAQQFPDLHSELNLSSLELGDSALYFCASSVGTSGGWGTDTQYFGPGTRLTVL.

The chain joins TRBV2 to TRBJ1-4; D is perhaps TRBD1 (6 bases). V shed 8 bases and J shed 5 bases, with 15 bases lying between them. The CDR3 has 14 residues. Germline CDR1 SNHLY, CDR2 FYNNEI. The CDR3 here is CASRRFTGNEKLFF. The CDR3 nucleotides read TGTGCCAGCCGCAGATTTACAGGGAATGAAAAACTGTTTTTT.

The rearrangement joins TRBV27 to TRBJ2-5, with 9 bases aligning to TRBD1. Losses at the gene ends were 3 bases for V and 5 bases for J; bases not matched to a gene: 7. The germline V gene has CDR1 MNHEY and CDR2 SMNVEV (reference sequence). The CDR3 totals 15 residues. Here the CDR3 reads CASSFGQGRLETQYF. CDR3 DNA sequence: TGTGCCAGCAGTTTCGGACAGGGGCGATTGGAGACCCAGTACTTC.

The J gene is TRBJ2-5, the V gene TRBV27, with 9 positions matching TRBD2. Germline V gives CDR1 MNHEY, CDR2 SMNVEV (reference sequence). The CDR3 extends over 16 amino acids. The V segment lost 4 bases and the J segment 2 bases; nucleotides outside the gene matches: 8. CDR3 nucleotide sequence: TGTGCCAGCAGTTGGGGGACTAGCCTGCCTCAAGAGACCCAGTACTTC. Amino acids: CASSWGTSLPQETQYF.

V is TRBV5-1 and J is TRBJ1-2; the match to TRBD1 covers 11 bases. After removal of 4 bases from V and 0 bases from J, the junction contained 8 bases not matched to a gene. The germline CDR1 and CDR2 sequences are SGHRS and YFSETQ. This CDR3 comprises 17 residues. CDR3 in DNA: TGCGCCAGCAGCCTTAGGACAGGGGGCAGTTCTAACTATGGCTACACCTTC. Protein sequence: CASSLRTGGSSNYGYTF.

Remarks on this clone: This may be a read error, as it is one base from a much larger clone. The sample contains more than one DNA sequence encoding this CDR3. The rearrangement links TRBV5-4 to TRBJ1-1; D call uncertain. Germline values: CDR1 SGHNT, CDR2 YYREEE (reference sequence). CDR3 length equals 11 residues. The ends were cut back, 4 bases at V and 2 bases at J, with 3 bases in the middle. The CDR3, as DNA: TGTGCCAGCAGCAAAAACACTGAAGCTTTCTTT. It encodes CASSKNTEAFF.

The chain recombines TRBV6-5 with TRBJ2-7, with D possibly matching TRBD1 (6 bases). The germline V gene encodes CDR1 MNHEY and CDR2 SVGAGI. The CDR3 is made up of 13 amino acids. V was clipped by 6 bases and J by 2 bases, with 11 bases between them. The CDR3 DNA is TGTGCCAGCAGCCAGACAGGTCCCTACGAGCAGTACTTC. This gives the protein CASSQTGPYEQYF.

The CDR3 sequence is CASSLVRGRGDTGELFF. The CDR3 DNA reads TGTGCCAGCAGCTTGGTCAGGGGGCGCGGTGACACCGGGGAGCTGTTTTTT. This chain connects TRBV5-6 to TRBJ2-2; 8 bases are a match to TRBD1. With V trimmed by 0 bases and J by 3 bases, 7 bases remained unmatched. The CDR3 extends over 17 amino acids. Per the germline V gene, CDR1 is SGHDT and CDR2 is YYEEEE.

The CDR3 sequence is CASSERTVTRIPNSPLHF. The DNA of the CDR3 is TGTGCCAGCAGTGAACGGACAGTTACCAGGATCCCTAATTCACCCCTCCACTTT. The rearrangement uses TRBV6-1 and TRBJ1-6; D may be TRBD1 (6 bases). The CDR3 covers 18 residues. The V and J ends lost 2 bases and 6 bases respectively, with 20 bases between them. CDR1 is MNHNS, CDR2 SASEGT, per germline.

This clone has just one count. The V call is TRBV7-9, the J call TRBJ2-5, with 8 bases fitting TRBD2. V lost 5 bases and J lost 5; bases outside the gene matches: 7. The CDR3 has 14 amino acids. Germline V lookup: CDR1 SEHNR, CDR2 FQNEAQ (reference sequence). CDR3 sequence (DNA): TGTGCCAGCAGCCTCATAGCGGGAAGTGAGACCCAGTACTTC. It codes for CASSLIAGSETQYF.

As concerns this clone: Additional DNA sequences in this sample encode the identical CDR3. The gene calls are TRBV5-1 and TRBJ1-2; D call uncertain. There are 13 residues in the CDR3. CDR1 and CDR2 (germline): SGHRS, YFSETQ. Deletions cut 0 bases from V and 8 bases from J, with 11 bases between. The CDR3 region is CASSLESAGGYTF. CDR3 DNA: TGCGCCAGCAGCTTGGAGTCAGCCGGGGGCTACACCTTC.

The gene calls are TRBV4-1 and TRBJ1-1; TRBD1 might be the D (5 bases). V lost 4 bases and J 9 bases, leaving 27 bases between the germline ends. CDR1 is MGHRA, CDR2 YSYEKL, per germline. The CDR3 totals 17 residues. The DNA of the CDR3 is TGCGCCAGCAGCCCTTCCGTCCTCCGGGACCCTAAAACGAAAGCTTTCTTT. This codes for CASSPSVLRDPKTKAFF.